This entry is about one T cell receptor beta chain. The assay was immunoSEQ multiplex PCR, and TCRdb's table has in-frame clones only and misses some. There are about 98,000 clones in the sample; approximately 96% occur only once, and about 0.23% lies in the top ten. The source of the sample is a study of technical replicates of blood from a handful of donors. The sequence derives from a human donor in good health. Input material: T cells isolated from PBMCs.

The CDR3 spells CASRPDRGEKLFF. The CDR3 DNA reads TGTGCCAGCAGACCCGACAGGGGTGAAAAACTGTTTTTT. The V and J genes are TRBV6-1 and TRBJ1-4, with 8 positions matching TRBD1. V trimming: 6 bases; J trimming: 7 bases; junction bases outside the gene matches: 4. The CDR3 length is 13 residues. CDR1 is MNHNS and CDR2 is SASEGT in the germline V gene.